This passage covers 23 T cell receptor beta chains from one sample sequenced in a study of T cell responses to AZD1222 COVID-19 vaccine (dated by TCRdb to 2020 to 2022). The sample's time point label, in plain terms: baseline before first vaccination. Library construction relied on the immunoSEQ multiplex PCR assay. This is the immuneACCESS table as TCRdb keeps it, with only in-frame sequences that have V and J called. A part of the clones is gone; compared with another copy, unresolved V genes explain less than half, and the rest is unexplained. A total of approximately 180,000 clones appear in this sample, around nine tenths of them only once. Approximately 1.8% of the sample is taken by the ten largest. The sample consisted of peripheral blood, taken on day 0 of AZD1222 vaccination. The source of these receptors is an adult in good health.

Here the CDR3 reads CASSGGQYRAYGYTF. CDR3 bases: TGTGCCAGCAGCGGGGGACAGTACCGGGCCTATGGCTACACCTTC. The rearrangement uses TRBV14 and TRBJ1-2; 7 bases match TRBD1. The trim removed 5 bases at V and 4 bases at J, leaving 10 bases unmatched. CDR3 size: 15 residues. CDR1 is SGHDN, CDR2 FVKESK, per germline.

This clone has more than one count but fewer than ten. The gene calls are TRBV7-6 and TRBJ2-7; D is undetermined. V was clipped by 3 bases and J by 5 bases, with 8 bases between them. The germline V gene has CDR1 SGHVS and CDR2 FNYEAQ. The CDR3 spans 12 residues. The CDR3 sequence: CASSLSGNEQYF. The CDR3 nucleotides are TGTGCCAGCAGCTTGTCAGGCAACGAGCAGTACTTC.

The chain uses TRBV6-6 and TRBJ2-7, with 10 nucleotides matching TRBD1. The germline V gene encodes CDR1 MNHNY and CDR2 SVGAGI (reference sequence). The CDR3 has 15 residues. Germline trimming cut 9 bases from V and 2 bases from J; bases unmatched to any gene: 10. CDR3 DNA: TGTGCCAGTCGAAGTATCGGGACAGGGGCCTACGAGCAGTACTTC. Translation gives CASRSIGTGAYEQYF.

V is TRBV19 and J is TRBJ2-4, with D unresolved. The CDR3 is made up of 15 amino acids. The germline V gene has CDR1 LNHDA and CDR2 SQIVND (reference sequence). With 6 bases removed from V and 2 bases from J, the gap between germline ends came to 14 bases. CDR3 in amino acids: CASSDRQHSKNIQYF. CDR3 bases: TGTGCCAGTAGCGACCGACAACACTCCAAAAACATTCAGTACTTC.

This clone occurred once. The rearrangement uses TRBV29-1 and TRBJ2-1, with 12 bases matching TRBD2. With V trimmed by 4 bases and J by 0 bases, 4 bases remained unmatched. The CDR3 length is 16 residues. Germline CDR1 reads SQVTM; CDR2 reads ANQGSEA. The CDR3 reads CSVVGLAGSSYNEQFF. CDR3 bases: TGCAGCGTTGTCGGACTAGCGGGAAGCTCCTACAATGAGCAGTTCTTC.

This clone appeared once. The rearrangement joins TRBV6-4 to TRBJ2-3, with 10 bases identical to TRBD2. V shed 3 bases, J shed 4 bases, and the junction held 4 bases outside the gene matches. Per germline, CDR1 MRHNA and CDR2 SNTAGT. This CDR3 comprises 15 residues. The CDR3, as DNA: TGTGCCAGCAGTGATATAGCGGGAGGTGCAGATACGCAGTATTTT. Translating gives CASSDIAGGADTQYF.

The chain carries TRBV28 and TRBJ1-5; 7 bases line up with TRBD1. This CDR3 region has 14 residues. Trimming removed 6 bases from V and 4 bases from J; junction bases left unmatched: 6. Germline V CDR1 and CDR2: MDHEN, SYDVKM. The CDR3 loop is CASRGGTANQPQHF. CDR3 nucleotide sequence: TGTGCCAGCAGGGGTGGGACAGCTAATCAGCCCCAGCATTTT.

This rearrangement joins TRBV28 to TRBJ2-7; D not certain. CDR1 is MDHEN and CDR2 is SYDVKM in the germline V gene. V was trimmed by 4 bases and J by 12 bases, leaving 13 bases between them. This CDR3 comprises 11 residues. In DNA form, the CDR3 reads TGTGCCAGCAGTTCATCACTGGAGTGGTACGTC. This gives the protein CASSSSLEWYV.

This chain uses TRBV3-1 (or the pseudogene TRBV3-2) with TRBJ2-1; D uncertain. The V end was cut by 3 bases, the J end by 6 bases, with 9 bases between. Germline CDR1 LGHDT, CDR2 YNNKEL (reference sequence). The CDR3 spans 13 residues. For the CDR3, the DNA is TGTGCCAGCAGCCAGGTCCATGGCAATGAGCAGTTCTTC. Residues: CASSQVHGNEQFF.

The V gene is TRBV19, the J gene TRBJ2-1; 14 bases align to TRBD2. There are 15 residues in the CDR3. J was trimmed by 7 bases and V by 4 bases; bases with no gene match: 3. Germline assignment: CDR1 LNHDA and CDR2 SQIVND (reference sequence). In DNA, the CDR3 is TGTGCCAGTAGTAAAGGGACTAGCGGGAGTAATGAGCAGTTCTTC. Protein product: CASSKGTSGSNEQFF.

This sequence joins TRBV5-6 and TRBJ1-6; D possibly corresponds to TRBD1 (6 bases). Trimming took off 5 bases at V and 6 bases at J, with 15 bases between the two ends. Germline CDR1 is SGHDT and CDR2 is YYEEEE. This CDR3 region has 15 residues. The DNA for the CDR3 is TGTGCCAGCAGACGTTGGGGAGGGGGTAATTCACCCCTCCACTTT. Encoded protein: CASRRWGGGNSPLHF. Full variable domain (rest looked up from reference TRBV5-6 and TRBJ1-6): DAGVTQSPTHLIKTRGQQVTLRCSPKSGHDTVSWYQQALGQGPQFIFQYYEEEERQRGNFPDRFSGHQFPNYSSELNVNALLLGDSALYLCASRRWGGGNSPLHFGNGTRLTVT.

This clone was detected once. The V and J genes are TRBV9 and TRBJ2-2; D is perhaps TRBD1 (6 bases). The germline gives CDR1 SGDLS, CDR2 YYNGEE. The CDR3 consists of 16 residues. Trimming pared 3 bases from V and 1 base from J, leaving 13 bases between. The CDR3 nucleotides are TGTGCCAGCAGCGCCCGACAGGAAGTGAACACCGGGGAGCTGTTTTTT. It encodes CASSARQEVNTGELFF.

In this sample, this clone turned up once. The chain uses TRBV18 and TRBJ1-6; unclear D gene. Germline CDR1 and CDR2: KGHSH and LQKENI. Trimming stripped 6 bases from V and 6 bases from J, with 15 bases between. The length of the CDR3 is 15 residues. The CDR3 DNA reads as TGTGCCAGCTCCCTAACTGGGTTTGGTAATTCACCCCTCCACTTT. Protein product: CASSLTGFGNSPLHF.

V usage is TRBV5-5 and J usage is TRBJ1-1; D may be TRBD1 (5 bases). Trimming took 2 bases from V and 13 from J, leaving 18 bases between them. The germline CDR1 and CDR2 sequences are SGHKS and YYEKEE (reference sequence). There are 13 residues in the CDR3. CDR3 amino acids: CASSLGTGGMGFF. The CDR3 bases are TGTGCCAGCAGCTTAGGGACCGGGGGTATGGGTTTCTTT.

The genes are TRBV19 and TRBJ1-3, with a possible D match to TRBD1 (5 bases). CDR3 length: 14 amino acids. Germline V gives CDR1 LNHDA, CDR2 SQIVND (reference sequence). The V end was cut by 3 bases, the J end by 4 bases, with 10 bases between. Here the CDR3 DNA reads TGTGCCAGTAGTATGGGACTGGAGGGAAACACCATATATTTT. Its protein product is CASSMGLEGNTIYF.

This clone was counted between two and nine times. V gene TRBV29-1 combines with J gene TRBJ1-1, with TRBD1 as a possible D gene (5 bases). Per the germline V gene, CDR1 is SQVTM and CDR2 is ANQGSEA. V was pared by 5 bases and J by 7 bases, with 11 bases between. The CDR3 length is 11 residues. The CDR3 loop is CSVYDSNEAFF. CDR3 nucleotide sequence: TGCAGCGTTTACGACAGCAATGAAGCTTTCTTT.

CDR3 sequence reads: CAWSVKTGGGSPLHF. The CDR3 region has the DNA TGTGCCTGGAGTGTAAAGACAGGGGGCGGGTCACCCCTCCACTTT. This chain joins TRBV30 and TRBJ1-6, with 10 bases matching TRBD1. The CDR3 length is 15 residues. With V trimmed by 0 bases and J by 10 bases, 6 bases remained unmatched. CDR1 GTSNPN and CDR2 SVGIG come from the germline V gene (reference sequence).

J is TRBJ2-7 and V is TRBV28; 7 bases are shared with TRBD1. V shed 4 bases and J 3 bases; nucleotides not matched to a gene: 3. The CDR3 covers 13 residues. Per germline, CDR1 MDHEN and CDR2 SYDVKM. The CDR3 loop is CASSSGQLYEQYV. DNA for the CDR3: TGTGCCAGCAGTTCGGGACAGCTCTACGAGCAGTACGTC.

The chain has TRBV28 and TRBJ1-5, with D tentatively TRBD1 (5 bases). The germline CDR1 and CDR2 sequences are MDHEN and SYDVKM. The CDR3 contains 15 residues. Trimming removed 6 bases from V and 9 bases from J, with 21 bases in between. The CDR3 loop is CASSYRRGPVSPQHF. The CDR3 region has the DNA TGTGCCAGCAGCTACCGGCGGGGCCCGGTGTCGCCCCAGCATTTT.

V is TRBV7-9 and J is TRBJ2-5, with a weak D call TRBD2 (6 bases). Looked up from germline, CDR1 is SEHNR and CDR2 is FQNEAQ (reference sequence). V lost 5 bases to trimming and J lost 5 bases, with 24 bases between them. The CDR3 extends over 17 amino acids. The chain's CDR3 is CASSPQTLAPGLETQYF. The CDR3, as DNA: TGTGCCAGCAGCCCCCAAACCCTAGCGCCAGGCTTGGAGACCCAGTACTTC.

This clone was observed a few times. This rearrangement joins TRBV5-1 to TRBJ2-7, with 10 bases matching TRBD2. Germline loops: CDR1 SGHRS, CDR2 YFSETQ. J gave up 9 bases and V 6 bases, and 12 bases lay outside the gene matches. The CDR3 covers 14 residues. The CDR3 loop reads CASTAGTSATLQYF. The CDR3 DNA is TGCGCCAGCACCGCCGGGACTAGCGCAACCCTGCAGTACTTC. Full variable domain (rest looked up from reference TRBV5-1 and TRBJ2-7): KAGVTQTPRYLIKTRGQQVTLSCSPISGHRSVSWYQQTPGQGLQFLFEYFSETQRNKGNFPGRFSGRQFSNSRSEMNVSTLELGDSALYLCASTAGTSATLQYFGPGTRLTVT.

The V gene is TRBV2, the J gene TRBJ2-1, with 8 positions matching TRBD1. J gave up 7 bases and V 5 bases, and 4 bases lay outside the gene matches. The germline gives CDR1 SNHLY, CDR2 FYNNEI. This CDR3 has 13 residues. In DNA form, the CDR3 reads TGTGCCAGCAGTAGGGACAGGATGAATGAGCAGTTCTTC. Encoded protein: CASSRDRMNEQFF.

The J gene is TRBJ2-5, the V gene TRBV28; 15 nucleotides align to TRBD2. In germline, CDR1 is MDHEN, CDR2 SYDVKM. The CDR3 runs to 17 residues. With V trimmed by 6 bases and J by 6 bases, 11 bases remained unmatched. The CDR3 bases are TGTGCCAGCAGAATGGGACTAGCGGGAGGAAACGTCAAGACCCAGTACTTC. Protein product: CASRMGLAGGNVKTQYF.